This section outlines one T cell receptor (beta chain) sequence together with its context. The antigen is undetermined. The entry originates in a study of T cell responses to AZD1222 COVID-19 vaccine. Study background: Second-dose intervals near 4 or 12 weeks were combined.

Per germline, CDR1 MNHEY and CDR2 SMNVEV (reference sequence). The CDR3 has 13 residues. The ends lost 8 bases at V and 5 bases at J; junction bases unmatched: 7. Study-wide results and caveats: Donors, mostly white British, included more females; clonal diversity was possibly underestimated. Regions 160-218 and 743-854 held dominance among vaccine-associated CD4 TCRs, which spanned spike.

TCRdb's copy holds only in-frame clones and misses some; the assay was immunoSEQ multiplex PCR. The repertoire consists of approximately 140,000 clones, with 80% to 90% occurring once and the leading ten covering over 2.5%. Source: peripheral blood, taken on day 0 of AZD1222 vaccination. The origin of this receptor is an adult in good health. The gene calls are TRBV27 and TRBJ2-7; TRBD2 matches at 9 bases. In DNA, the CDR3 is TGTGCCAGCGTTAGCGGGAGTGGAAACGAGCAGTACTTC. The encoded protein is CASVSGSGNEQYF.